Following are 28 T cell receptor beta chains from one sample sequenced in a study of lymphopenia after photon versus proton radiotherapy. Only in-frame clones appear in the TCRdb table, and some are missing; sequencing was by immunoSEQ multiplex PCR. This sample has 75,000 to 90,000 clones; around 83% occur once, and the top ten carry more than 1.2%. Sequencing used peripheral blood, obtained from a patient treated with proton-based radiotherapy. The origin of the receptors is a man between 60 and 75 years old with pancreatic cancer.

The V gene is TRBV5-1, the J gene TRBJ2-3; TRBD2 aligns across 7 bases. CDR3 size: 16 residues. From germline, CDR1 is SGHRS and CDR2 YFSETQ. With 0 bases clipped from V and 0 bases from J, the junction kept 4 bases outside the gene matches. DNA for the CDR3: TGCGCCAGCAGCTTGGATCCTAGCGGCAGCACAGATACGCAGTATTTT. It is translated as CASSLDPSGSTDTQYF.

This chain connects TRBV30 to TRBJ1-5; D is unclear. V was shortened by 3 bases and J by 4 bases, with 10 bases between the two germline ends. Germline CDR1 is GTSNPN and CDR2 is SVGIG (reference sequence). CDR3 length equals 13 residues. The DNA for the CDR3 is TGTGCCTGGAGGGGCAGCGCAAATCAGCCCCAGCATTTT. It codes for CAWRGSANQPQHF.

The V call is TRBV10-3, the J call TRBJ2-7; 9 nucleotides align to TRBD1. CDR3 length equals 14 residues. In germline, CDR1 is ENHRY, CDR2 SYGVKD. V was pared by 3 bases and J by 4 bases, with 4 bases of the junction left unmatched. The DNA for the CDR3 is TGTGCCATCAGTGATAGACAGGGGGGGTACGAGCAGTACTTC. Translation gives CAISDRQGGYEQYF.

The chain employs TRBV7-2 and TRBJ1-4; D unclear. Trimming pared 0 bases from V and 8 bases from J, leaving 13 bases between. This CDR3 is 15 amino acids long. Looked up from germline, CDR1 is SGHTA and CDR2 is FQGNSA. The CDR3 sequence: CASSLARVSREKLFF. As DNA, the CDR3 is TGTGCCAGCAGCTTAGCGAGGGTTTCTAGGGAAAAACTGTTTTTT. Full variable domain (missing parts from reference TRBV7-2 and TRBJ1-4): GAGVSQSPSNKVTEKGKDVELRCDPISGHTALYWYRQSLGQGLEFLIYFQGNSAPDKSGLPSDRFSAERTGGSVSTLTIQRTQQEDSAVYLCASSLARVSREKLFFGSGTQLSVL.

The rearrangement links TRBV6-5 to TRBJ1-2; possible D gene TRBD1, 6 bases. The CDR3 is 13 amino acids. Germline lookup yields CDR1 MNHEY and CDR2 SVGAGI. The V end lost 6 bases, the J end lost 6 bases, and 14 bases lay between the germline ends. The CDR3 nucleotides read TGTGCCAGCAGCCCGAGGGGGATAGATGGCTACACCTTC. Residues: CASSPRGIDGYTF.

The genes are TRBV5-1 and TRBJ2-7, with D tentatively TRBD2 (6 bases). This CDR3 has 14 amino acids. Germline lookup yields CDR1 SGHRS and CDR2 YFSETQ. Trimming cost V 0 bases and J 1 base, with 8 bases left between them. CDR3 nucleotide sequence: TGCGCCAGCAGCTTGGCAAGCGGGTCCTACGAGCAGTACTTC. Its translation is CASSLASGSYEQYF.

V is TRBV7-2 and J is TRBJ1-2; TRBD1 matches 7 bases. V lost 4 bases and J lost 1; bases outside the gene matches: 6. The CDR3 extends over 15 amino acids. Germline assignment: CDR1 SGHTA and CDR2 FQGNSA. CDR3 bases: TGTGCCAGCAGCTCAGCGGGGACAGTTAACTATGGCTACACCTTC. Protein sequence: CASSSAGTVNYGYTF.

This clone was seen a single time. The CDR3 here is CASSPFSGVEQYF. The CDR3, as DNA: TGTGCCAGCAGCCCATTCTCAGGGGTCGAGCAGTACTTC. The chain links TRBV7-6 to TRBJ2-7, with a possible D match to TRBD1 (6 bases). Germline-derived CDR1 and CDR2 are SGHVS and FNYEAQ. CDR3 length: 13 residues. Trimming removed 5 bases from V and 6 bases from J, with 14 bases in between.

The CDR3 DNA follows: TGTGCCAGCAGCGAAGACGGACAGGGTTTTACAGATACGCAGTATTTT. Its translation: CASSEDGQGFTDTQYF. The rearrangement uses TRBV5-4 and TRBJ2-3, with 8 nucleotides matching TRBD1. The junction had 10 bases not matched to a gene; V was cut back by 4 bases and J by 3 bases. Germline V gene sequence: CDR1 SGHNT, CDR2 YYREEE (reference sequence). The CDR3 contains 16 residues.

The chain uses TRBV5-1 and TRBJ1-2, with 9 bases matching TRBD1. Germline CDR1 is SGHRS and CDR2 is YFSETQ. After removal of 0 bases from V and 5 bases from J, the junction contained 2 bases not matched to a gene. The CDR3 extends over 14 amino acids. CDR3 region: CASSLGQGGYGYTF. The CDR3 region has the DNA TGCGCCAGCAGCTTGGGACAGGGGGGTTATGGCTACACCTTC.

The rearrangement uses TRBV28 and TRBJ2-3; maybe TRBD2 (6 bases). The V end was cut by 8 bases, the J end by 4 bases, with 16 bases between. CDR1 is MDHEN and CDR2 is SYDVKM in the germline V gene. CDR3 length: 14 amino acids. CDR3 region: CASGSGAGADTQYF. CDR3 bases: TGTGCCAGCGGGTCGGGAGCAGGCGCAGATACGCAGTATTTT.

The chain carries TRBV27 and TRBJ2-4, with 16 bases lining up with TRBD2. The CDR3 is made up of 18 amino acids. The V segment lost 4 bases and the J segment 0 bases; nucleotides outside the gene matches: 3. CDR1 is MNHEY, CDR2 SMNVEV, per germline (reference sequence). The chain's CDR3 is CASSSGTSGGVAKNIQYF. The CDR3 nucleotides are TGTGCCAGCAGTTCCGGGACTAGCGGGGGGGTAGCCAAAAACATTCAGTACTTC.

Notes on this clone: The junction does not match germline at one end; this may be a read error. The rearrangement uses TRBV7-7 and TRBJ2-7; 8 nucleotides match TRBD1. The CDR3 is made up of 14 amino acids. CDR1 is SSHAT, CDR2 FNYEAQ, per germline (reference sequence). The CDR3 region has the DNA TGTGCTAGCAGCCAGGGGCAGGGGGCGCGCGAGCAGTACTTC. Its translation is CASSQGQGAREQYF.

Points on this clone: Other DNA sequences from this sample encode an identical CDR3 as well. The J gene is TRBJ2-7, the V gene TRBV6-1; D is unclear. V lost 1 base, J lost 9 bases, and 19 bases lay in between. The CDR3 is made up of 15 amino acids. Germline V gene sequence: CDR1 MNHNS, CDR2 SASEGT. The CDR3 region has the DNA TGTGCCAGCAGTGAAGGCCTTGGCAACTACCCGGGGCAGTACTTC. This gives the protein CASSEGLGNYPGQYF.

The rearrangement joins TRBV28 to TRBJ1-5, with D possibly TRBD1 on 5 matching bases. Germline values: CDR1 MDHEN, CDR2 SYDVKM. The CDR3 has 16 amino acids. With 5 bases removed from V and 1 base from J, the gap between germline ends came to 15 bases. CDR3 loop: CASSENTGPSNQPQHF. The CDR3 nucleotides are TGTGCCAGCAGTGAAAACACAGGTCCAAGCAATCAGCCCCAGCATTTT.

This chain links TRBV6-5 with TRBJ2-7; 10 bases map to TRBD1. Germline V lookup: CDR1 MNHEY, CDR2 SVGAGI. V shed 0 bases, J shed 3 bases, and the junction held 5 bases outside the gene matches. There are 16 residues in the CDR3. The CDR3 protein is CASSYSGTGVVYEQYF. The CDR3, as DNA: TGTGCCAGCAGTTACTCCGGGACAGGGGTCGTCTACGAGCAGTACTTC.

This clone was detected a few times. V gene TRBV5-4 combines with J gene TRBJ2-1, with 10 bases aligning to TRBD1. The CDR3 runs to 17 residues. V dropped 0 bases and J dropped 4; count of bases not matched to a gene: 7. The germline V gene has CDR1 SGHNT and CDR2 YYREEE (reference sequence). The CDR3 DNA sequence: TGTGCCAGCAGCTTGGAGGCCGGGACAGGGGTTTACAATGAGCAGTTCTTC. Translating it yields CASSLEAGTGVYNEQFF.

Notes on this clone: At one end, the junction sequence differs from germline, possibly due to a read error. J is TRBJ2-1 and V is TRBV30, with TRBD1 identical over 8 bases. Germline lookup yields CDR1 GTSNPN and CDR2 SVGIG (reference sequence). The CDR3 is made up of 12 amino acids. The CDR3, as DNA: TGTGCCTGCAGTGACAGGGGCGAGGAGCAGTTCTTC. Its protein is CACSDRGEEQFF.

This clone appeared once. The V gene is TRBV6-1, the J gene TRBJ2-1; D may be TRBD1 (5 bases). The CDR3 spans 13 residues. V lost 4 bases to trimming and J lost 9 bases, with 13 bases between them. Germline CDR1 and CDR2: MNHNS and SASEGT. CDR3 sequence: CASSGQGGVEQFF. The CDR3 nucleotides are TGTGCCAGCAGTGGGCAGGGTGGTGTTGAGCAGTTCTTC.

The gene calls are TRBV7-8 and TRBJ2-5; the D gene is possibly TRBD1 (7 bases). Between the trimmed V and J ends, which lost 4 bases and 1 base, there was a span of 25 bases. This CDR3 is built from 19 residues. Germline CDR1 and CDR2: SGHVS and FQNEAQ. CDR3 in DNA: TGTGCCAGCAGCTCCCGTGGAGGGGGCGTAGAATTTCTCCAAGAGACCCAGTACTTC. It codes for CASSSRGGGVEFLQETQYF.

The genes are TRBV5-1 and TRBJ2-1, with 9 nucleotides matching TRBD1. CDR3 length: 16 amino acids. The germline gives CDR1 SGHRS, CDR2 YFSETQ. The J segment lost 5 bases and the V segment lost 1 base, leaving 7 bases of the junction unmatched. CDR3 bases: TGCGCCAGCAGCTTGTTTTGGGACAGGGTTAACAATGAGCAGTTCTTC. Translated, it gives CASSLFWDRVNNEQFF.

DNA for the CDR3: TGCAGCGTGCAGACAGGTCTGTCTTTTGGCTACACCTTC. Translating it yields CSVQTGLSFGYTF. The chain uses TRBV29-1 and TRBJ1-2; TRBD1 might be the D (6 bases). The CDR3 extends over 13 amino acids. Per the germline V gene, CDR1 is SQVTM and CDR2 is ANQGSEA. The germline V and J ends were trimmed by 6 bases and 7 bases, with 18 bases remaining between them.

This clone was detected only a few times. The CDR3 DNA reads as TGTGCCAGCAGCTTAGCGCCTTCAACAGGGGTGGTAACTGGGGCCAACGTCCTGACTTTC. Protein: CASSLAPSTGVVTGANVLTF. J is TRBJ2-6 and V is TRBV7-8; TRBD1 aligns across 7 bases. The J segment lost 2 bases and the V segment lost 0 bases, leaving 13 bases of the junction unmatched. Germline lookup yields CDR1 SGHVS and CDR2 FQNEAQ. This CDR3 is built from 20 residues.

The rearrangement links TRBV11-2 to TRBJ2-7; D perhaps matches TRBD2 (5 bases). Germline V lookup: CDR1 SGHAT, CDR2 FQNNGV. This CDR3 spans 14 amino acids. Trimming pared 7 bases from V and 3 bases from J, leaving 16 bases between. CDR3 in amino acids: CASKNSDPDYEQYF. The CDR3 nucleotides are TGTGCCAGCAAGAATAGCGACCCGGACTACGAGCAGTACTTC.

This rearrangement joins TRBV28 to TRBJ2-2, with a weak D call TRBD1 (6 bases). Looked up from germline, CDR1 is MDHEN and CDR2 is SYDVKM. This CDR3 has 18 residues. The germline V and J ends were trimmed by 4 bases and 3 bases, with 21 bases remaining between them. The CDR3 coding sequence is TGTGCCAGCAGTTCACGGGACATTCTCTGGGCGCACACCGGGGAGCTGTTTTTT. Amino acid sequence: CASSSRDILWAHTGELFF.

The chain combines TRBV7-6 with TRBJ2-7; TRBD2 is a possible D gene (6 bases). This CDR3 is built from 16 residues. Germline CDR1 SGHVS, CDR2 FNYEAQ. V dropped 5 bases and J dropped 3 bases, with 20 bases sitting between them. CDR3 amino acids: CASSRGGSTTGYEQYF. The CDR3 DNA follows: TGTGCCAGCAGCCGCGGAGGGTCAACGACTGGCTACGAGCAGTACTTC.

The CDR3 reads CASSSRLAGDIINTGELFF. The CDR3 DNA reads as TGTGCCAGCAGCTCCCGACTAGCGGGTGATATAATCAACACCGGGGAGCTGTTTTTT. This chain joins TRBV9 and TRBJ2-2; 10 bases are a match to TRBD2. This CDR3 has 19 amino acids. Trimming at V came to 4 bases and at J to 2 bases, leaving 14 bases not matched to a gene. CDR1 and CDR2 (germline): SGDLS, YYNGEE.

V usage is TRBV30 and J usage is TRBJ2-1; D may be TRBD2 (5 bases). The V end lost 0 bases, the J end lost 4 bases, and 13 bases lay between the germline ends. This CDR3 region has 15 residues. CDR1 is GTSNPN, CDR2 SVGIG, per germline (reference sequence). The CDR3 DNA reads as TGTGCCTGGAGTGTACTCGAGAGGGATTACAATGAGCAGTTCTTC. Translated, it gives CAWSVLERDYNEQFF.